This T cell receptor (beta chain) was sequenced in a study of T cell responses to AZD1222 COVID-19 vaccine. The CDR3 totals 15 residues. Trimming removed 0 bases from V and 4 bases from J; junction bases left unmatched: 5. Germline CDR1 is ENHRY and CDR2 is SYGVKD. Comment on this clone: What it binds is not known.

Sequencing was performed with immunoSEQ multiplex PCR; in TCRdb, only in-frame clones are kept and a portion is missing. The sample holds about 150,000 clones, about 87% seen once. Points from the study as a whole: Increases in Spike-specific TCR breadth and depth were seen after two AZD1222 doses. Donors, mostly white British, included more females; clonal diversity was possibly underestimated. At study baseline, merely roughly 6 AZD1222 recipients were seropositive.

This material consisted of peripheral blood, taken 28 days after the second AZD1222 dose. J is TRBJ1-2 and V is TRBV10-3; 7 nucleotides agree with TRBD1. This sequence was found in an adult who received the AZD1222 COVID-19 vaccine. Here the CDR3 reads CAISESGGQSYGYTF. CDR3 bases: TGTGCCATCAGTGAGTCGGGGGGACAGAGCTATGGCTACACCTTC.